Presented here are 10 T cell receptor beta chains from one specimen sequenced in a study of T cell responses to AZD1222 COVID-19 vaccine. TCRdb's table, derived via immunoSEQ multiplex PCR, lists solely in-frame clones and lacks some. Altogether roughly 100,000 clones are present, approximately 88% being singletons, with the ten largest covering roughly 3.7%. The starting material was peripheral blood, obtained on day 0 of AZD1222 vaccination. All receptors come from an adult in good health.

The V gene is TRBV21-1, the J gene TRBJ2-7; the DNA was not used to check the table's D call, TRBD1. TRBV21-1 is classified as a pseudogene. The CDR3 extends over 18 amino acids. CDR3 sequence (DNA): TGTGCCAGCAGCAAAAATCGGGGGCCACGGGACAGGGACTACGAGCAGTACTTC. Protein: CASSKNRGPRDRDYEQYF.

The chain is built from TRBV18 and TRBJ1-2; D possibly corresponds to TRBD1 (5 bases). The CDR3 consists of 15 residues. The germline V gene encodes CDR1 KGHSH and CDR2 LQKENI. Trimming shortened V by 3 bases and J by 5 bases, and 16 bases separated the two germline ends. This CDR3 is CASSPFGTAPYGYTF. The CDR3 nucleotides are TGTGCCAGCTCACCGTTTGGGACGGCGCCTTATGGCTACACCTTC.

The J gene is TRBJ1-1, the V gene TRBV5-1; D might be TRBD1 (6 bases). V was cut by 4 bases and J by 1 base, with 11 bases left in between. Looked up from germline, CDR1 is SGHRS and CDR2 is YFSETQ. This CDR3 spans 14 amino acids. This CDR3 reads CASSLQGWNTEAFF. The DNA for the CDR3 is TGCGCCAGCAGCCTACAGGGTTGGAACACTGAAGCTTTCTTT.

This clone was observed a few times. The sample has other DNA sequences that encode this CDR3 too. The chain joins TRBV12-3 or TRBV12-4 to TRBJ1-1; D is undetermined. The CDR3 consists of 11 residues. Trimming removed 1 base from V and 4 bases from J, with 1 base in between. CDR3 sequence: CASSLGTEAFF. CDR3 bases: TGTGCCAGCAGTTTAGGCACTGAAGCTTTCTTT.

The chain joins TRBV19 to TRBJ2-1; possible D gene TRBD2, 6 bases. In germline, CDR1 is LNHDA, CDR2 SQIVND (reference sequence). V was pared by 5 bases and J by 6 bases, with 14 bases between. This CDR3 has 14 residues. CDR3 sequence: CASSVTGTGNEQFF. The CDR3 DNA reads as TGTGCCAGTAGTGTAACCGGGACTGGCAATGAGCAGTTCTTC.

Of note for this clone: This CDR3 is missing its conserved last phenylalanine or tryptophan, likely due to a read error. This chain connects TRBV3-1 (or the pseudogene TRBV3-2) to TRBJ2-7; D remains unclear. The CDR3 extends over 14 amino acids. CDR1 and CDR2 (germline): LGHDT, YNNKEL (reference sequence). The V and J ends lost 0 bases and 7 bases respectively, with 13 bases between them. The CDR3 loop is CASSQDSEFSEQYL. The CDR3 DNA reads TGTGCCAGCAGCCAAGATTCGGAGTTTTCAGAGCAGTACCTC.

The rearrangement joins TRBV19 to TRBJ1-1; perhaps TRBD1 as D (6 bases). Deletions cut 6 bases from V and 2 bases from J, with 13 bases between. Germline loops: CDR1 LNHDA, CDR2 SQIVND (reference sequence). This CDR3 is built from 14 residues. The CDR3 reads CASRLQGLNTEAFF. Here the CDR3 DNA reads TGTGCCAGTAGGCTCCAGGGGCTTAACACTGAAGCTTTCTTT.

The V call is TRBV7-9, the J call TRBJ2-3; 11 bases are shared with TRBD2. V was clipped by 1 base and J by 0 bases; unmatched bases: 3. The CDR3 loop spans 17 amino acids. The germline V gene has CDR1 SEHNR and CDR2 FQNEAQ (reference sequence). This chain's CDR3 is CASSLGTSGLSTDTQYF. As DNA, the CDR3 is TGTGCCAGCAGCTTAGGGACTAGCGGGCTGAGCACAGATACGCAGTATTTT. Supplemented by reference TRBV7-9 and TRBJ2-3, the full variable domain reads DTGVSQNPRHKITKRGQNVTFRCDPISEHNRLYWYRQTLGQGPEFLTYFQNEAQLEKSRLLSDRFSAERPKGSFSTLEIQRTEQGDSAMYLCASSLGTSGLSTDTQYFGPGTRLTVL.

Here the CDR3 reads CASSPGLTLYCTF. The CDR3 DNA reads as TGTGCCAGCAGTCCGGGCCTAACTCTTTATTGCACCTTC. The V and J genes are TRBV12-3 or TRBV12-4 and TRBJ1-2; D is ambiguous. This CDR3 comprises 13 residues. With 5 bases removed from V and 13 bases from J, the gap between germline ends came to 20 bases.

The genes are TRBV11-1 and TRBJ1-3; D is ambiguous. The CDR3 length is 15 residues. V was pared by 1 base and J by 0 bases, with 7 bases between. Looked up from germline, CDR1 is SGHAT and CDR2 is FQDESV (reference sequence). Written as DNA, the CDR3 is TGTGCCAGCAGCTTAGGCGTGGACTCTGGAAACACCATATATTTT. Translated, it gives CASSLGVDSGNTIYF. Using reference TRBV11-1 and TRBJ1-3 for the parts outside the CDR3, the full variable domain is EAEVAQSPRYKITEKSQAVAFWCDPISGHATLYWYRQILGQGPELLVQFQDESVVDDSQLPKDRFSAERLKGVDSTLKIQPAELGDSAMYLCASSLGVDSGNTIYFGEGSWLTVV.